This T cell receptor beta chain originates from a study of T cells after yellow fever vaccination. The study, taken as a whole, reports: Subsequent to the booster, the majority of primary-vaccination clones reappeared (roughly 95% CD4, about 90% CD8). A weaker secondary response peaked on day 5, the primary on day 15.

V dropped 6 bases and J dropped 8; count of bases not matched to a gene: 10. The CDR3 is 14 amino acids. Germline CDR1 and CDR2: MNHEY and SMNVEV (reference sequence). This clonotype was seen repeatedly, ten times or more. What it binds is not known. Researchers made TCR cDNA using 5'RACE template switching, and this step added a universal primer site and UMIs. TCRdb redid the calling of the 5' RACE reads with MiXCR, one entry per CDR3 protein. The sample holds about 150,000 distinct CDR3 sequences, roughly 6.4% seen once. This sequence originates from a man aged 18 to 35 who received the YFV17D yellow fever vaccine. Sequencing was performed on CD4+ T cells sorted from PBMCs, taken on the day of the first yellow fever vaccination. The chain has TRBV27 and TRBJ2-1, with 7 bases lining up with TRBD2. The CDR3, as DNA: TGTGCCAGCAGGACGAGGGCAGGGAGGGATGAGCAGTTCTTC. Its protein is CASRTRAGRDEQFF.